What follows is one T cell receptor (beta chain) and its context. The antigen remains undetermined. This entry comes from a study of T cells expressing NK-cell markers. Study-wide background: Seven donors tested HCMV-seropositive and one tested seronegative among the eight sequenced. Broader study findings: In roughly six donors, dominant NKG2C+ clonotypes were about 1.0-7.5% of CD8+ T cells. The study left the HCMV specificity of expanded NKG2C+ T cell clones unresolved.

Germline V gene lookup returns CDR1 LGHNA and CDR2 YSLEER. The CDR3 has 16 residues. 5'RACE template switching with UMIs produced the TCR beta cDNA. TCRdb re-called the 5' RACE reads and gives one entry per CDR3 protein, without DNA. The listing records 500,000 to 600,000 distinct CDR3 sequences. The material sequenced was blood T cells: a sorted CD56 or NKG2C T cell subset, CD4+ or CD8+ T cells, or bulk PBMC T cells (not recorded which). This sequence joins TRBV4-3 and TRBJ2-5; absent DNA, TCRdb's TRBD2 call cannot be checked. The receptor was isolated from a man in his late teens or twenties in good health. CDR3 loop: CASSQDREGGVETQYF.